The 29 T cell receptor beta chains in this list originate from one sample, sequenced in a study of Ad26.COV2.S vaccination and SARS-CoV-2 variants. As to treatment: 15 to 20 received Ad26.COV2.S at low or high dose, single or two shots; a few received placebo; per-sample allocation not given. All samples were drawn on day 63, counting from the first vaccine or placebo injection. The protocol was immunoSEQ multiplex PCR, while the TCRdb copy is restricted to in-frame clones and leaves out a portion. Among 250,000 to 300,000 clones listed, 70% to 90% were seen once. Sample: peripheral blood, taken in a trial of Ad26.COV2.S vaccine versus placebo. The receptors derive from a person between 18 and 60 years old who received the Ad26.COV2.S COVID-19 vaccine or a placebo.

The V and J genes are TRBV7-8 and TRBJ1-1; D uncertain. The CDR3 consists of 13 residues. Germline lookup yields CDR1 SGHVS and CDR2 FQNEAQ. V was pared by 7 bases and J by 1 base, with 10 bases between. The CDR3: CASTTQSNTEAFF. The CDR3 region has the DNA TGTGCCAGCACCACCCAGTCGAACACTGAAGCTTTCTTT.

V gene TRBV2 combines with J gene TRBJ1-2, with TRBD1 as a possible D gene (6 bases). Trimming pared 6 bases from V and 3 bases from J, leaving 8 bases between. This CDR3 contains 12 residues. Germline V gives CDR1 SNHLY, CDR2 FYNNEI. The CDR3 DNA sequence: TGTGCCAGCAGAAACAGGGACTATGGCTACACCTTC. It yields the protein CASRNRDYGYTF.

The gene calls are TRBV6-1 and TRBJ1-2, with 9 bases aligning to TRBD1. The CDR3 loop spans 14 amino acids. The V segment lost 3 bases and the J segment 7 bases; nucleotides outside the gene matches: 6. In germline, CDR1 is MNHNS, CDR2 SASEGT. DNA for the CDR3: TGTGCCAGCAGTGACCAACAGGGGGCGATTGGCTACACCTTC. Translating it yields CASSDQQGAIGYTF.

This clone has more than one count but fewer than ten. The same CDR3 also results from other DNA sequences found in this sample. V is TRBV27 and J is TRBJ1-5; D is perhaps TRBD1 (5 bases). The CDR3 length is 13 residues. Germline CDR1 MNHEY, CDR2 SMNVEV (reference sequence). The V and J ends lost 0 bases and 6 bases respectively, with 6 bases between them. The CDR3 protein is CASSLSGVQPQHF. Here the CDR3 DNA reads TGTGCCAGCAGTTTATCGGGGGTTCAGCCCCAGCATTTT.

This chain links TRBV6-5 with TRBJ1-6; TRBD1 is a possible D gene (5 bases). Looked up from germline, CDR1 is MNHEY and CDR2 is SVGAGI. V lost 9 bases and J lost 5, with 17 bases in between. This CDR3 region has 15 residues. The CDR3 reads CASTGTQWNNSPLHF. The CDR3 nucleotides are TGTGCCAGTACCGGGACCCAGTGGAATAATTCACCCCTCCACTTT.

The sample holds one count of this clone. The J gene is TRBJ1-2, the V gene TRBV7-2; no reliable D call. CDR3 size: 13 residues. CDR1 is SGHTA and CDR2 is FQGNSA in the germline V gene. V lost 3 bases to trimming and J lost 8 bases, with 13 bases between them. The CDR3 bases are TGTGCCAGCAGCTTCCAGGAAGTGGACGGCTACACCTTC. Its protein is CASSFQEVDGYTF.

The V gene is TRBV5-6, the J gene TRBJ2-1, with D unresolved. V lost 0 bases and J 8 bases, leaving 6 bases between the germline ends. The germline gives CDR1 SGHDT, CDR2 YYEEEE. CDR3 length: 12 residues. CDR3 nucleotide sequence: TGTGCCAGCAGCTTGGGGCAGGATGAGCAGTTCTTC. This encodes CASSLGQDEQFF.

The chain recombines TRBV11-2 with TRBJ2-5; tentatively, D is TRBD1 (5 bases). This CDR3 spans 15 amino acids. Germline values: CDR1 SGHAT, CDR2 FQNNGV. V was pared by 1 base and J by 4 bases, with 13 bases between. The CDR3 loop reads CASSLVLATAETQYF. The CDR3 nucleotides read TGTGCCAGCAGCTTAGTGTTGGCGACAGCAGAGACCCAGTACTTC.

The J gene is TRBJ2-2, the V gene TRBV19; D gene uncertain. Germline V lookup: CDR1 LNHDA, CDR2 SQIVND (reference sequence). V was clipped by 1 base and J by 2 bases, with 5 bases between them. The CDR3 spans 14 residues. This CDR3 is CASSIVGNTGELFF. CDR3 bases: TGTGCCAGTAGTATAGTGGGCAACACCGGGGAGCTGTTTTTT.

The chain uses TRBV19 and TRBJ1-3; no reliable D call. The CDR3 is made up of 14 amino acids. CDR1 is LNHDA, CDR2 SQIVND, per germline (reference sequence). Trimming took 3 bases from V and 3 from J, leaving 9 bases between them. The DNA of the CDR3 is TGTGCCAGTAGTATCCTCGCGGGTGGAAACACCATATATTTT. Its protein product is CASSILAGGNTIYF.

This chain links TRBV4-2 with TRBJ1-2; 9 nucleotides line up with TRBD1. There are 14 residues in the CDR3. Germline CDR1 is LGHNA and CDR2 is YNFKEQ. V was clipped by 1 base and J by 10 bases; unmatched bases: 7. The CDR3 reads CASSQGGQGLIYTF. Written as DNA, the CDR3 is TGTGCCAGCAGCCAAGGGGGACAGGGCCTTATCTACACCTTC.

This sequence joins TRBV2 and TRBJ2-3; D gene uncertain. The CDR3 contains 16 residues. Trimming removed 0 bases at V and 1 base at J, with 11 bases between. CDR1 and CDR2 (germline): SNHLY, FYNNEI. CDR3 nucleotides: TGTGCCAGCAGTGAAGCTGTGCATATCGGCACAGATACGCAGTATTTT. Amino acid sequence: CASSEAVHIGTDTQYF.

The genes are TRBV5-5 and TRBJ1-1; D is ambiguous. Germline CDR1 SGHKS, CDR2 YYEKEE (reference sequence). Trimming took off 0 bases at V and 3 bases at J, with 9 bases between the two ends. The CDR3 has 14 amino acids. CDR3 DNA: TGTGCCAGCAGCTTGGTTTTGGGTCACACTGAAGCTTTCTTT. This sequence encodes CASSLVLGHTEAFF.

This chain uses TRBV9 with TRBJ2-1; 9 bases agree with TRBD2. This CDR3 region has 15 residues. J was trimmed by 4 bases and V by 0 bases; bases with no gene match: 2. Per the germline V gene, CDR1 is SGDLS and CDR2 is YYNGEE. The CDR3 is CASSVASGTYNEQFF. In DNA, the CDR3 is TGTGCCAGCAGCGTAGCTAGCGGGACTTACAATGAGCAGTTCTTC.

This chain links TRBV6-5 with TRBJ2-5, with 10 bases aligning to TRBD2. The CDR3 covers 13 residues. Germline-derived CDR1 and CDR2 are MNHEY and SVGAGI. J gave up 5 bases and V 8 bases, and 5 bases lay outside the gene matches. The CDR3 loop reads CASLASGGETQYF. For the CDR3, the DNA is TGTGCCAGCTTGGCTAGCGGGGGCGAGACCCAGTACTTC.

This chain links TRBV6-6 with TRBJ2-5, with 10 bases matching TRBD1. The CDR3 covers 14 residues. Germline V CDR1 and CDR2: MNHNY, SVGAGI (reference sequence). J was trimmed by 4 bases and V by 6 bases; bases with no gene match: 5. This CDR3 reads CASRDGTGAETQYF. Written as DNA, the CDR3 is TGTGCCAGCAGGGACGGGACAGGGGCAGAGACCCAGTACTTC.

The chain is built from TRBV3-1 (or the pseudogene TRBV3-2) and TRBJ2-5; D remains unclear. The ends were cut back, 4 bases at V and 5 bases at J, with 8 bases in the middle. The CDR3 length is 12 residues. Per germline, CDR1 LGHDT and CDR2 YNNKEL (reference sequence). The CDR3 sequence is CASSPLEETQYF. CDR3 DNA sequence: TGTGCCAGCAGCCCCCTGGAGGAGACCCAGTACTTC.

V and J are TRBV6-5 and TRBJ1-2; D call uncertain. V lost 8 bases and J 8 bases, leaving 15 bases between the germline ends. Germline CDR1 reads MNHEY; CDR2 reads SVGAGI. The CDR3 contains 12 residues. The CDR3 region is CASESSTGGYTF. CDR3 DNA sequence: TGTGCCAGCGAGAGCTCGACTGGAGGCTACACCTTC.

This clone occurred a few times. This sequence joins TRBV5-1 and TRBJ1-2; possible D gene TRBD1, 6 bases. The V and J ends lost 7 bases and 2 bases respectively, with 12 bases between them. CDR3 length equals 13 residues. The germline V gene has CDR1 SGHRS and CDR2 YFSETQ. CDR3 sequence reads: CASGSGHNYGYTF. The CDR3 nucleotides read TGCGCCAGCGGCTCGGGACACAACTATGGCTACACCTTC.

The table lists this clone with a few counts. The chain uses TRBV27 and TRBJ1-5; D call uncertain. Germline lookup yields CDR1 MNHEY and CDR2 SMNVEV (reference sequence). The V and J ends lost 5 bases and 6 bases respectively, with 17 bases between them. The CDR3 is 15 amino acids. The chain's CDR3 is CASSPTGLRTQPQHF. The CDR3 bases are TGTGCCAGCAGTCCCACCGGACTGAGGACTCAGCCCCAGCATTTT.

This clone was seen more than once but under ten times. This chain links TRBV5-1 with TRBJ1-6; D possibly corresponds to TRBD1 (6 bases). Germline CDR1 is SGHRS and CDR2 is YFSETQ. Trimming removed 1 base from V and 7 bases from J, with 12 bases in between. CDR3 size: 15 residues. This CDR3 is CASSLRGRGNSPLHF. As DNA, the CDR3 is TGCGCCAGCAGCTTGAGGGGGAGGGGAAATTCACCCCTCCACTTT.

CDR3 amino acids: CSVGGLSTAYNEQFF. The DNA of the CDR3 is TGCAGCGTTGGGGGACTGAGTACCGCCTACAATGAGCAGTTCTTC. The V call is TRBV29-1, the J call TRBJ2-1, with TRBD2 as a possible D gene (6 bases). V was cut by 4 bases and J by 2 bases, with 15 bases left in between. The length of the CDR3 is 15 residues. The germline CDR1 and CDR2 sequences are SQVTM and ANQGSEA.

Here the CDR3 reads CASSSAPVYQETQYF. CDR3 sequence (DNA): TGTGCCAGCAGCTCTGCCCCAGTATACCAAGAGACCCAGTACTTC. The chain recombines TRBV3-1 (or the pseudogene TRBV3-2) with TRBJ2-5; no clear D. This CDR3 comprises 15 residues. The V end lost 5 bases, the J end lost 0 bases, and 13 bases lay between the germline ends. The germline CDR1 and CDR2 sequences are LGHDT and YNNKEL (reference sequence).

The rearrangement joins TRBV2 to TRBJ1-5, with D perhaps matching TRBD1 (5 bases). The germline V and J ends were trimmed by 6 bases and 0 bases, with 12 bases remaining between them. CDR1 and CDR2 (germline): SNHLY, FYNNEI. CDR3 length: 15 residues. CDR3: CASSAQGDSNQPQHF. The CDR3 DNA is TGTGCCAGCAGCGCTCAGGGAGATAGCAATCAGCCCCAGCATTTT. Looking up the rest from reference TRBV2 and TRBJ1-5 gives the full variable domain: EPEVTQTPSHQVTQMGQEVILRCVPISNHLYFYWYRQILGQKVEFLVSFYNNEISEKSEIFDDQFSVERPDGSNFTLKIRSTKLEDSAMYFCASSAQGDSNQPQHFGDGTRLSIL.

This rearrangement joins TRBV3-1 (or the pseudogene TRBV3-2) to TRBJ2-1, with 11 nucleotides matching TRBD2. The CDR3 loop spans 13 amino acids. V dropped 4 bases and J dropped 9; count of bases not matched to a gene: 2. Germline V gene sequence: CDR1 LGHDT, CDR2 YNNKEL (reference sequence). The CDR3 is CASSPSGRSEQFF. The CDR3 DNA reads TGTGCCAGCAGCCCTAGCGGGAGGTCTGAGCAGTTCTTC.

This clone was counted between two and nine times. V usage is TRBV5-1 and J usage is TRBJ1-6; no firm D call. The CDR3 length is 15 residues. Per germline, CDR1 SGHRS and CDR2 YFSETQ. With 0 bases removed from V and 7 bases from J, the gap between germline ends came to 11 bases. Written as DNA, the CDR3 is TGCGCCAGCAGCTTGGCTGGCAGATTGAATTCACCCCTCCACTTT. Encoded protein: CASSLAGRLNSPLHF.

The chain is built from TRBV2 and TRBJ1-5; D gene unclear. This CDR3 region has 15 residues. V was trimmed by 8 bases and J by 1 base, leaving 15 bases between them. Germline values: CDR1 SNHLY, CDR2 FYNNEI. CDR3 residues: CASAGGFGSNQPQHF. In DNA form, the CDR3 reads TGTGCCAGCGCCGGCGGGTTCGGAAGCAATCAGCCCCAGCATTTT.

Notes on this clone: At one end, the junction sequence differs from germline, possibly due to a read error. The chain carries TRBV5-5 and TRBJ2-7; D possibly corresponds to TRBD2 (6 bases). The CDR3 covers 14 residues. Germline values: CDR1 SGHKS, CDR2 YYEKEE (reference sequence). The CDR3 spells CVSSLAPGVGEQYF. CDR3 DNA: TGTGTCAGCAGCTTGGCTCCGGGAGTCGGCGAGCAGTACTTC.

The gene calls are TRBV28 and TRBJ1-2, with D possibly matching TRBD1 (6 bases). The CDR3 consists of 13 residues. Germline V CDR1 and CDR2: MDHEN, SYDVKM. Trimming shortened V by 6 bases and J by 6 bases, and 14 bases separated the two germline ends. The CDR3 reads CASSLGQSDGYTF. CDR3 coding DNA: TGTGCCAGCAGCCTCGGACAGTCCGATGGCTACACCTTC.